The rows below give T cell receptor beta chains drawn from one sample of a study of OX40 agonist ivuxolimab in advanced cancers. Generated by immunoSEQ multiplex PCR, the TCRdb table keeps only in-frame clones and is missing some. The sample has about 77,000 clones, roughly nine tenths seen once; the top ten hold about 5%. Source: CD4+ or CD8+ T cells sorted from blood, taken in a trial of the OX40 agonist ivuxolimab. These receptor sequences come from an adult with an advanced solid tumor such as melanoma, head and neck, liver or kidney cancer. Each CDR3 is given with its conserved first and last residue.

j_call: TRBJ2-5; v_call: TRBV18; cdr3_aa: CASSPADGQETQYF
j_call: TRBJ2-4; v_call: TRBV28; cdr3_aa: CASSFGQLAKNIQYF
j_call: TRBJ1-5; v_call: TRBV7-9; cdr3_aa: CASSPGDRPQHF
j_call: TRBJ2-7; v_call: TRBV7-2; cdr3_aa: CASSSQAGINYEQYF
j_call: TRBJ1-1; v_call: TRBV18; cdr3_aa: CASSPPLAGNTEAFF
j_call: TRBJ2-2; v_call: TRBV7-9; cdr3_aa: CASSLGTANGELFF
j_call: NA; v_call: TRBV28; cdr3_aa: CASTAGQILAYEQYF
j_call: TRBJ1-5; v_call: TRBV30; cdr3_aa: CAWRGAGVGNQPQHF
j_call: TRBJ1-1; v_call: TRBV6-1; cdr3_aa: CASTWGTMNTEAFF
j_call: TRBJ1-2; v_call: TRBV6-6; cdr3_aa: CASKARGYGYTF
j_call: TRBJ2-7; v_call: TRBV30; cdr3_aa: CAWNHRGEQYF
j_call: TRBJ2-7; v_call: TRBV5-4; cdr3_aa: CASSPGPPGQGSYEQYF
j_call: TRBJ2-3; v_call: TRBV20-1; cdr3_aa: CSALIADTQYF
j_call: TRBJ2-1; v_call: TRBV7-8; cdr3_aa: CASATPHRGKIYNEQFF
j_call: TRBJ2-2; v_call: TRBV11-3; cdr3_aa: CASSSRSGTGELFF
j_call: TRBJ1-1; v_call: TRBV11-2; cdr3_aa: CASSLAQNTEAFF
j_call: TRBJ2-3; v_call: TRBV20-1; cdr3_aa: CSASVADTQYF
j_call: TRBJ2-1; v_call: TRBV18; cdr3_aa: CASSLGTSGYNEQFF
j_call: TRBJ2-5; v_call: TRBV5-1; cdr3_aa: CASSPGGETQYF
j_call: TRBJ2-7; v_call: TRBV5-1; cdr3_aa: CASSTTGTSGSLSSYEQYF
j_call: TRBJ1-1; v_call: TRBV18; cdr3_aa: CASSPVSGREAFF
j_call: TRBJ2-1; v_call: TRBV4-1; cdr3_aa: CASSQETYTYNEQFF
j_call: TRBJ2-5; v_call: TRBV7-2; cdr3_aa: CASTSWAGETQYF
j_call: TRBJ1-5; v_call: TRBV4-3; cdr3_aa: CASSQGAGISNQPQHF
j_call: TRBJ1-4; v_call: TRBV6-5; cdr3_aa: CASKGGRDEKLFF
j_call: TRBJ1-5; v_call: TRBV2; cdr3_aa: CASIGQGSNQPQHF
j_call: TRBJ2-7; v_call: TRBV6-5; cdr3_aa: CASTAGTAYEQYF
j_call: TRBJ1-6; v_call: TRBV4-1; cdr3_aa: CASSQEGGGLGNSPLHF
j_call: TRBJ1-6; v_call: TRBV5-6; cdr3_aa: CASRHGTPNSPLHF
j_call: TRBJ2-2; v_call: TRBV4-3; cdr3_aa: CASSPGGGDDGELFF
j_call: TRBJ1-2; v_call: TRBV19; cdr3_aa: CASSTPPGQGAHGYTF
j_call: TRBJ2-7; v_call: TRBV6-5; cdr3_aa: CASSYSRLTYWYEQYF